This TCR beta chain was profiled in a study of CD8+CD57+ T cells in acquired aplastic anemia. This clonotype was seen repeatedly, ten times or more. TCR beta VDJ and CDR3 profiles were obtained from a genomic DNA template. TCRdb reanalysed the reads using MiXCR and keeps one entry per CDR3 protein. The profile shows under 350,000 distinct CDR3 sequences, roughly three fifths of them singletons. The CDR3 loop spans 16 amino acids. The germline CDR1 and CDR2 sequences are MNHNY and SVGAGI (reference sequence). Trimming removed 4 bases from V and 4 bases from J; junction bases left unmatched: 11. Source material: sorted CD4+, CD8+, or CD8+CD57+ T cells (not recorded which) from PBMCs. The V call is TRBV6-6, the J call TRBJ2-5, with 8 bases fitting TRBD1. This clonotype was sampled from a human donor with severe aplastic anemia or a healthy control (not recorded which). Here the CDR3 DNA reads TGTGCCAGCAGTTCGAACGGACAGGGAAGAAGAGAGACCCAGTACTTC. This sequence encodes CASSSNGQGRRETQYF.